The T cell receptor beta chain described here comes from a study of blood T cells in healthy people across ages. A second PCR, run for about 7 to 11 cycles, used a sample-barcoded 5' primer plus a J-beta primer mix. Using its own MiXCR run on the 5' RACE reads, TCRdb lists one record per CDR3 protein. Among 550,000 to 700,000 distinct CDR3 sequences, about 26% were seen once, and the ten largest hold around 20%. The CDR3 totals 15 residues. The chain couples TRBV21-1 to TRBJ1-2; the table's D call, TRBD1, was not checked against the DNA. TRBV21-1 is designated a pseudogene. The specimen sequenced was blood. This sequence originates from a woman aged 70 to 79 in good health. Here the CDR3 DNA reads TGTGCCAGCAGCATTTCGAAGGGGCCGGGGTATGGCTACACCTTC. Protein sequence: CASSISKGPGYGYTF.